Listed below are T cell receptor beta chains from one sample, sequenced in a study of CD8 T cells in ankylosing spondylitis. One entry per CDR3 protein, called by TCRdb with MiXCR from the 5' RACE reads. The data contain roughly 190,000 distinct CDR3 sequences, roughly 12% of them seen just once; the ten biggest clones take up 16%. Sequenced material: blood, either unsorted or a sorted T cell fraction (not recorded which). The origin of the receptors is a male donor with ankylosing spondylitis or in good health (not recorded which). The CDR3 runs from the conserved cysteine through the conserved F or W. Fields, in order: J gene, clone size, D gene, V gene, CDR3 protein, CDR3 DNA. A D gene is named only where the DNA matches it firmly. Clone size is given for some rows only: seen once, a few or many times, or a class if the clone is expanded.

J: TRBJ1-2
size: few
D: .
V: TRBV27
CDR3: CASRGVGASEGYTF
DNA: TGTGCCAGCAGGGGGGTTGGGGCGTCGGAGGGCTACACCTTC

J: TRBJ2-1
size: many
D: TRBD2
V: TRBV6-1
CDR3: CASSLSGGRAGDEQFF
DNA: TGTGCCAGCAGCCTCTCCGGCGGGAGGGCCGGCGATGAGCAGTTCTTC

J: TRBJ2-3
size: few
D: TRBD2
V: TRBV6-1
CDR3: CASSEWREGQTDTQYF
DNA: TGTGCCAGCAGTGAATGGCGGGAGGGCCAGACAGATACGCAGTATTTT

J: TRBJ2-1
size: few
D: TRBD2
V: TRBV9
CDR3: CASSVAGVFYNEQFF
DNA: TGTGCCAGCAGCGTCGCGGGAGTATTCTACAATGAGCAGTTCTTC

J: TRBJ1-4
size: .
D: .
V: TRBV27
CDR3: CASSPRDGFDLLKSEKLFF
DNA: TGTGCCAGCAGTCCGAGGGACGGCTTCGATCTACTCAAAAGCGAAAAACTGTTTTTT

J: TRBJ2-7
size: few
D: TRBD2
V: TRBV15
CDR3: CATSVSVAGSYEQYF
DNA: TGTGCCACCAGCGTCAGTGTAGCGGGTTCCTACGAGCAGTACTTC

J: TRBJ2-7
size: .
D: TRBD2
V: TRBV18
CDR3: CASSPGWTEREVQYF
DNA: TGTGCCAGCTCACCTGGATGGACGGAGCGGGAGGTTCAGTACTTC

J: TRBJ2-2
size: many
D: .
V: TRBV27
CDR3: CASRTGEAGELFF
DNA: TGTGCCAGCAGAACGGGGGAGGCCGGGGAGCTGTTTTTT

J: TRBJ2-1
size: many
D: .
V: TRBV4-1
CDR3: CASSQERDEQFF
DNA: TGCGCCAGCAGCCAAGAAAGGGATGAGCAGTTCTTC

J: TRBJ2-1
size: few
D: .
V: TRBV6-5
CDR3: CASSHTDSMTYNEQFF
DNA: TGTGCCAGCAGCCATACCGACTCGATGACCTACAATGAGCAGTTCTTC

J: TRBJ1-1
size: few
D: .
V: TRBV4-1
CDR3: CASSQDLAVAFF
DNA: TGCGCCAGCAGCCAAGATTTGGCGGTTGCTTTCTTT

J: TRBJ1-6
size: .
D: .
V: TRBV19
CDR3: CASSLAAENSPLHF
DNA: TGTGCCAGTAGCCTAGCGGCAGAGAATTCACCCCTCCACTTT

J: TRBJ1-5
size: many
D: .
V: TRBV10-2
CDR3: CASTVRSNQPQHF
DNA: TGCGCCAGCACGGTACGGAGCAATCAGCCCCAGCATTTT

J: TRBJ1-2
size: few
D: TRBD1
V: TRBV12-3/TRBV12-4
CDR3: CASSTGGGYGYTF
DNA: TGTGCCAGCAGTACAGGGGGCGGATATGGCTACACCTTC

J: TRBJ1-1
size: few
D: TRBD1
V: TRBV9
CDR3: CASSGDRGLSEAFF
DNA: TGTGCCAGCAGCGGGGACAGGGGGCTGTCTGAAGCTTTCTTT

J: TRBJ2-7
size: few
D: TRBD2
V: TRBV28
CDR3: CASSTQVSGATNSYEQYF
DNA: TGTGCCAGCAGCACTCAGGTTAGCGGGGCTACGAACTCCTACGAGCAGTACTTC

J: TRBJ2-7
size: .
D: .
V: TRBV30
CDR3: CAWWGDTSYEQYF
DNA: TGTGCCTGGTGGGGGGACACCTCCTACGAGCAGTACTTC

J: TRBJ2-3
size: few
D: .
V: TRBV10-3
CDR3: CAISDRRQSDTQYF
DNA: TGTGCCATCAGTGACCGGAGACAGTCAGATACGCAGTATTTT